What follows are 8 T cell receptor beta chains derived from one specimen sequenced in a study of cytomegalovirus exposure and HLA in healthy donors listed by TCRdb under 2017. The library relied on the immunoSEQ multiplex PCR assay. A mixture of 60 forward primers for TCR Vbeta segments and 13 reverse primers for TCR Jbeta segments was used in the multiplex PCR. TCRdb carries this immuneACCESS record with in-frame sequences only. Its versions omit some clonotypes, under half of them owing to an unresolved V gene in the studies checked, with the rest unexplained. Counted in this sample were some 190,000 clones; 81% of them appeared once. The top ten clonotypes cover 1.5% to 2% of the sample. The specimen was PBMCs. Source of these receptors: a man younger than 35 in good health and CMV-seronegative.

V is TRBV5-1 and J is TRBJ2-5; possibly TRBD2 for D (5 bases). V lost 3 bases and J lost 2, with 29 bases in between. Germline loops: CDR1 SGHRS, CDR2 YFSETQ. This CDR3 has 20 residues. The CDR3 spells CASSSPSGLLRARLQETQYF. Here the CDR3 DNA reads TGCGCCAGCAGCTCCCCTTCGGGCCTCCTGAGGGCAAGGCTGCAAGAGACCCAGTACTTC. Full variable domain (remainder filled in from reference TRBV5-1 and TRBJ2-5): KAGVTQTPRYLIKTRGQQVTLSCSPISGHRSVSWYQQTPGQGLQFLFEYFSETQRNKGNFPGRFSGRQFSNSRSEMNVSTLELGDSALYLCASSSPSGLLRARLQETQYFGPGTRLLVL.

Only a few counts were recorded for this clone. The CDR3 loop reads CSVAGGSGNQPQHF. DNA for the CDR3: TGCAGCGTCGCCGGGGGGTCAGGGAATCAGCCCCAGCATTTT. The chain links TRBV29-1 to TRBJ1-5, with D maybe TRBD1 (5 bases). V was trimmed by 6 bases and J by 4 bases, leaving 16 bases between them. This CDR3 region has 14 residues. Germline CDR1 SQVTM, CDR2 ANQGSEA. Complete variable domain (other parts from reference TRBV29-1 and TRBJ1-5): SAVISQKPSRDICQRGTSLTIQCQVDSQVTMMFWYRQQPGQSLTLIATANQGSEATYESGFVIDKFPISRPNLTFSTLTVSNMSPEDSSIYLCSVAGGSGNQPQHFGDGTRLSIL.

The J gene is TRBJ2-5, the V gene TRBV11-3, with D hard to call. V dropped 4 bases and J dropped 5 bases, with 11 bases sitting between them. Germline values: CDR1 SGHNT, CDR2 YENEEA. The CDR3 totals 13 residues. CDR3 coding DNA: TGTGCCAGCAGCTCCCCCGGGTTGGAGACCCAGTACTTC. This encodes CASSSPGLETQYF.

The CDR3 sequence is CASSIGERYEQFF. CDR3 nucleotides: TGTGCCAGTAGTATCGGGGAACGATATGAGCAGTTCTTC. The chain is built from TRBV19 and TRBJ2-1; possible D gene TRBD2, 5 bases. Germline V gene sequence: CDR1 LNHDA, CDR2 SQIVND (reference sequence). The CDR3 length is 13 residues. V was clipped by 3 bases and J by 8 bases, with 11 bases between them.

This rearrangement joins TRBV13 to TRBJ2-1; D is possibly TRBD1 (6 bases). The V gene lost 4 bases and the J gene lost 3 bases, with 16 bases spanning the gap. The CDR3 spans 16 residues. Germline V CDR1 and CDR2: PRHDT, FYEKMQ (reference sequence). The CDR3 here is CASSYYREKHYNEQFF. Written as DNA, the CDR3 is TGTGCCAGCAGCTACTACAGGGAGAAACACTACAATGAGCAGTTCTTC.

The chain uses TRBV12-5 and TRBJ1-1, with 8 bases matching TRBD1. The V gene's germline CDR1 is LGHNT and CDR2 FRNRAP. J was trimmed by 5 bases and V by 0 bases; bases with no gene match: 5. The CDR3 loop spans 15 amino acids. CDR3: CASGLVQGGKTEAFF. CDR3 nucleotide sequence: TGTGCTAGTGGTTTGGTACAGGGGGGGAAAACTGAAGCTTTCTTT. The full variable domain, its missing parts supplied by reference TRBV12-5 and TRBJ1-1, is DARVTQTPRHKVTEMGQEVTMRCQPILGHNTVFWYRQTMMQGLELLAYFRNRAPLDDSGMPKDRFSAEMPDATLATLKIQPSEPRDSAVYFCASGLVQGGKTEAFFGQGTRLTVV.

The rearrangement uses TRBV7-6 and TRBJ2-2; 10 positions agree with TRBD2. J gave up 5 bases and V 4 bases, and 7 bases lay outside the gene matches. Germline V gene sequence: CDR1 SGHVS, CDR2 FNYEAQ. This CDR3 region has 16 residues. The CDR3 here is CASSSLASGGTGELFF. The CDR3 DNA reads TGTGCCAGCAGCTCTTTGGCTAGCGGGGGTACCGGGGAGCTGTTTTTT.

This CDR3 is CASSLQGAKDYGYTF. The CDR3 nucleotides read TGTGCCAGCAGTTTACAGGGGGCTAAGGACTATGGCTACACCTTC. The gene calls are TRBV27 and TRBJ1-2; 8 positions agree with TRBD1. Losses at the gene ends were 2 bases for V and 3 bases for J; bases not matched to a gene: 5. Germline V gene data show CDR1 as MNHEY and CDR2 as SMNVEV (reference sequence). This CDR3 contains 15 residues.